This TCR beta chain was recovered during a study of CD8 T cells in Susac syndrome. Findings of the study overall: Total CD8+ repertoires held some 15 Susac-specific public clones, while CD8+ TEMRA repertoires held five or six. CD8+ clones in Susac expanded most in TEMRA cells and active patients.

V shed 4 bases and J 0 bases; nucleotides not matched to a gene: 6. This CDR3 has 15 residues. Per germline, CDR1 MDHEN and CDR2 SYDVKM. To note about this clonotype: The antigen is unknown.

Reverse transcription of about 0.45 to 1 ug RNA was carried out with random hexamers. Amplification of TCR beta CDR3 was carried out by immunoSEQ multiplex PCR, which covered 54 Vbeta and 13 Jbeta segments. TCRdb re-analysed the immunoSEQ multiplex PCR reads in MiXCR, keeping a single row per CDR3 protein. The repertoire holds about 24,000 distinct CDR3 sequences, with 93% as singletons. Material for sequencing was CD8+ T cells from PBMCs. The chain employs TRBV28 and TRBJ2-7, with TRBD1 matching over 7 bases. The receptor's source is a human donor with Susac syndrome. The CDR3 sequence: CASSSLGTVSYEQYF. CDR3 sequence (DNA): TGTGCCAGCAGTTCCCTCGGGACAGTCTCCTACGAGCAGTACTTC. Filled out from reference TRBV28 and TRBJ2-7, the complete variable domain reads DVKVTQSSRYLVKRTGEKVFLECVQDMDHENMFWYRQDPGLGLRLIYFSYDVKMKEKGDIPEGYSVSREKKERFSLILESASTNQTSMYLCASSSLGTVSYEQYFGPGTRLTVT.